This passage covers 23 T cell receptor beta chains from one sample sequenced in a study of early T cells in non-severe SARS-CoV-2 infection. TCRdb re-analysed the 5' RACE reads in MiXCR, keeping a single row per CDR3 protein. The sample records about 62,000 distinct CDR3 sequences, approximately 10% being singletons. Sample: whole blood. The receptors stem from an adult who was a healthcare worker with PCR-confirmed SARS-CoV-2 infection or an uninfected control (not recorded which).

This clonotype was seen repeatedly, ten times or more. The CDR3 region has the DNA TGTGCCATCAGTGAGTCCGGGCAGGATGCCAAAAACATTCAGTACTTC. It codes for CAISESGQDAKNIQYF. V is TRBV10-3 and J is TRBJ2-4; the D is unclear. V lost 0 bases, J lost 1 base, and 10 bases lay in between. The CDR3 is 16 residues long. Germline values: CDR1 ENHRY, CDR2 SYGVKD.

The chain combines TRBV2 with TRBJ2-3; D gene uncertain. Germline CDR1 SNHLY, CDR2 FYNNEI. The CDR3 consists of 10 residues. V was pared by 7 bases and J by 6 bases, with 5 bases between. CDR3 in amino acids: CASIRDTQYF. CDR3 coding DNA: TGTGCCAGCATTCGTGATACGCAGTATTTT.

CDR3: CAWTHSGGTTEAFF. The CDR3 DNA is TGTGCCTGGACACACTCAGGGGGCACCACTGAAGCTTTCTTT. The chain joins TRBV30 to TRBJ1-1, with 8 bases identical to TRBD1. V shed 4 bases, J shed 4 bases, and the junction held 8 bases outside the gene matches. The V gene's germline CDR1 is GTSNPN and CDR2 SVGIG (reference sequence). This CDR3 comprises 14 residues.

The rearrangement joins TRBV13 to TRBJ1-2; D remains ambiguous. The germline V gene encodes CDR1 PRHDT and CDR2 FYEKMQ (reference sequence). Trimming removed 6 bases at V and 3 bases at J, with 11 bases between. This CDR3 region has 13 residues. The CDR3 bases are TGTGCCAGCAGAATGCAAGTTGACTATGGCTACACCTTC. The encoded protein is CASRMQVDYGYTF.

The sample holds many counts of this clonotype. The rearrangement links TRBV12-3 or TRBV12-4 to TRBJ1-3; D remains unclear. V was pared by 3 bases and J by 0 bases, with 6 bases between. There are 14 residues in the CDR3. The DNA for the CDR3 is TGTGCCAGCAGTTTGATGAGCTCTGGAAACACCATATATTTT. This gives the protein CASSLMSSGNTIYF.

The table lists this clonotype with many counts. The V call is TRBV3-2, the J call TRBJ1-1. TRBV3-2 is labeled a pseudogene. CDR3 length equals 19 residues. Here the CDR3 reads CASSQRGWALLPMNTEAFF. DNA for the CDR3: TGTGCCAGCAGCCAAAGGGGGTGGGCCCTACTCCCCATGAACACTGAAGCTTTCTTT.

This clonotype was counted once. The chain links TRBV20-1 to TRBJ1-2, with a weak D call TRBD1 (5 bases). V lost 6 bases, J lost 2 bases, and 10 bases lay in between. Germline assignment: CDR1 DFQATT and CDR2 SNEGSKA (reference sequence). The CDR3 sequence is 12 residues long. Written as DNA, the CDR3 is TGCAGTGCATCGACAGCGAACTATGGCTACACCTTC. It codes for CSASTANYGYTF.

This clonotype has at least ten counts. The CDR3 bases are TGCGCCAGCAGCGCTAGCGGGGGGGCGGCGAATGAGCAGTTCTTC. Residues: CASSASGGAANEQFF. The chain carries TRBV5-1 and TRBJ2-1, with 12 bases fitting TRBD2. The CDR3 runs to 15 residues. In germline, CDR1 is SGHRS, CDR2 YFSETQ. Losses at the gene ends were 4 bases for V and 7 bases for J; bases not matched to a gene: 6.

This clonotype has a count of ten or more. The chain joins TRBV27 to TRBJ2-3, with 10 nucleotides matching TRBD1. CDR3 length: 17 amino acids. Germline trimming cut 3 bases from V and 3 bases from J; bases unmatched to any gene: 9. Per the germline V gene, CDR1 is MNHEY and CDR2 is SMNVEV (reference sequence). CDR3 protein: CASSFLGPGQGTDTQYF. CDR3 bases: TGTGCCAGCAGTTTCCTAGGGCCGGGACAGGGGACAGATACGCAGTATTTT.

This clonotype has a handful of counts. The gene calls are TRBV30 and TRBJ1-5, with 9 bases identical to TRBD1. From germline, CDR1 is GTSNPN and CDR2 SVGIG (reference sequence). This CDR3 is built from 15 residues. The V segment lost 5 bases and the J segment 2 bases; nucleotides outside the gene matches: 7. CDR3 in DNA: TGTGCCTGGGGGGAGGACAGGGGCGGCAATCAGCCCCAGCATTTT. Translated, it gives CAWGEDRGGNQPQHF.

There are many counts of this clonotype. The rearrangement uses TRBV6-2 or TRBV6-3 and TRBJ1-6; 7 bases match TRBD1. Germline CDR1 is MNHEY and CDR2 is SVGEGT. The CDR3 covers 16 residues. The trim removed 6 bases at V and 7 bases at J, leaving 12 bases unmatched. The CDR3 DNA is TGTGCCAGCAGGCCCGGGACAGCTACCGTAAATTCACCCCTCCACTTT. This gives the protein CASRPGTATVNSPLHF.

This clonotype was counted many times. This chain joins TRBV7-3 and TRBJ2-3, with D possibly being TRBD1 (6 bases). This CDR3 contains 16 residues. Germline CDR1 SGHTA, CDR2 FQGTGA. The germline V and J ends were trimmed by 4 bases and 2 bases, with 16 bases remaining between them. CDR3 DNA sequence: TGTGCCAGCAGCTCGTGGGGGCTGCTGTTCACAGATACGCAGTATTTT. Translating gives CASSSWGLLFTDTQYF.

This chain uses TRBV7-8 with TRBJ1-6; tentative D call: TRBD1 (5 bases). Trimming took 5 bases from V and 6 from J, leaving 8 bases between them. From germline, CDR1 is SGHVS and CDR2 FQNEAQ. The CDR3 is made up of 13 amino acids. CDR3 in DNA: TGTGCCAGCAGCCTAGACAGTAATTCACCCCTCCACTTT. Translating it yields CASSLDSNSPLHF.

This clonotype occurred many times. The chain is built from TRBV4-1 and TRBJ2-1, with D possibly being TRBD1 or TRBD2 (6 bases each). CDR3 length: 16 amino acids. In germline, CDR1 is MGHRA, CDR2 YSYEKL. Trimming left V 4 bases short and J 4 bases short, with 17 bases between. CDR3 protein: CASSRFPGAGYNEQFF. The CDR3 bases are TGCGCCAGCAGCCGTTTCCCGGGGGCGGGTTACAATGAGCAGTTCTTC.

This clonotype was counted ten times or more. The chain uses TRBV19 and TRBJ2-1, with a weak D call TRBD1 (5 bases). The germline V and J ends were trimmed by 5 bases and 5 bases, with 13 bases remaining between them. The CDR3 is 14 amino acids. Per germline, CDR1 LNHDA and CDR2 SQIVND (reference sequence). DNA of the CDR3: TGTGCCAGTAGTTCCCTTAGGGGAAACAATGAGCAGTTCTTC. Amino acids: CASSSLRGNNEQFF.

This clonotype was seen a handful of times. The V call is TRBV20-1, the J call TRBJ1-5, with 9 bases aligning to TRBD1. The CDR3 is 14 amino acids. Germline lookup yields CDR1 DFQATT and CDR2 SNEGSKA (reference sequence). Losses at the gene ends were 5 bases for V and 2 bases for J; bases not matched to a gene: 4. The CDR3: CSALTGGGNQPQHF. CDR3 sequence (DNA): TGCAGTGCTCTGACAGGGGGAGGCAATCAGCCCCAGCATTTT.

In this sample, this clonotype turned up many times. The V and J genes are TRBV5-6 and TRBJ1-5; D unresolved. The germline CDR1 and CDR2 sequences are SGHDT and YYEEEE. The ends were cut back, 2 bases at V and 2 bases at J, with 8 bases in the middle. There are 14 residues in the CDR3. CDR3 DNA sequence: TGTGCCAGCAGCTTCTGGGGAGGCAATCAGCCCCAGCATTTT. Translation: CASSFWGGNQPQHF.

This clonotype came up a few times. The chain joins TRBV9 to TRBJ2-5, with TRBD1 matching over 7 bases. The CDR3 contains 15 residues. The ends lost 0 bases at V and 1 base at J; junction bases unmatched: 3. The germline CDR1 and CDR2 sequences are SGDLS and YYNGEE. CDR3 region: CASSVGDSPQETQYF. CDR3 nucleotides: TGTGCCAGCAGCGTAGGGGACAGCCCCCAAGAGACCCAGTACTTC.

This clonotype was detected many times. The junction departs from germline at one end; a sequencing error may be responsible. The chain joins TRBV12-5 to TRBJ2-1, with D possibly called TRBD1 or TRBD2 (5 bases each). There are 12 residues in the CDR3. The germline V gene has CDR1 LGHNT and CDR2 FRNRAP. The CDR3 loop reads CASVLMGRMEVF. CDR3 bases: TGTGCTAGTGTTCTCATGGGGCGGATGGAGGTTTTC.

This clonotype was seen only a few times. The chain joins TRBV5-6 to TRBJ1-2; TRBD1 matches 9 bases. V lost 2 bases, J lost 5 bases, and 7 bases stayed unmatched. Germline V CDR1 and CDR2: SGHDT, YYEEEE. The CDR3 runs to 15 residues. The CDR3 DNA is TGTGCCAGCAGCTTCCCCCTACAGGGGGCATATGGCTACACCTTC. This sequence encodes CASSFPLQGAYGYTF.

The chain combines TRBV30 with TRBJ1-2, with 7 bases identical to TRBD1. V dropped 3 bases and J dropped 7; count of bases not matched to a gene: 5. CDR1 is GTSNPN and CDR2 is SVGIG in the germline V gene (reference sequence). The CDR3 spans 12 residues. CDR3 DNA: TGTGCCTGGAGAATGACAGGGACTGGCTACACCTTC. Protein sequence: CAWRMTGTGYTF.

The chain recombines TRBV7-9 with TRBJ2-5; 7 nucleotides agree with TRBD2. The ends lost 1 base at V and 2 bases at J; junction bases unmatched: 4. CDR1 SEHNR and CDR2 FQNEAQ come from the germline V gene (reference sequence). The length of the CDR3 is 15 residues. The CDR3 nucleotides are TGTGCCAGCAGCTTAGTCCGGACTAGGCAAGAGACCCAGTACTTC. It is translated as CASSLVRTRQETQYF. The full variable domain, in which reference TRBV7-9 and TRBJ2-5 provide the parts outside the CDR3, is DTGVSQNPRHKITKRGQNVTFRCDPISEHNRLYWYRQTLGQGPEFLTYFQNEAQLEKSRLLSDRFSAERPKGSFSTLEIQRTEQGDSAMYLCASSLVRTRQETQYFGPGTRLLVL.

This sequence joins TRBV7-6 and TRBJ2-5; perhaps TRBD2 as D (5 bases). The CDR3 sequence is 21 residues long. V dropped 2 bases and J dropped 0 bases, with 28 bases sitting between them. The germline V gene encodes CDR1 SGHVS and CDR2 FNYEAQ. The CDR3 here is CASSLNFRRRDTRGYQETQYF. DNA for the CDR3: TGTGCCAGCAGCTTAAATTTTCGAAGAAGGGATACCCGCGGGTACCAAGAGACCCAGTACTTC.